These 29 T cell receptor beta chains originate from one sample sequenced in a study of beta chain features in type 1 diabetes. Expressed TCRB transcripts were sequenced because the isolated RNA had all been reverse transcribed beforehand. Repertoires were generated with immunoSEQ multiplex PCR, while TCRdb's copy carries only in-frame clones and drops some. The sample lists under 300,000 clones, about 15% seen once, with about 0.018% in the top ten. These TCRs are of unknown antigen specificity. Study-wide points: Among all four CD4+ subsets, Type 1 diabetes patients had TCRB CDR3s that were moderately but significantly shorter.

Sequenced sample: naive CD4+ T cells from blood. The receptors were sampled from a young man with type 1 diabetes.

This clone has only a few counts. The V and J genes are TRBV6-6 and TRBJ1-1, with D maybe TRBD1 (5 bases). The CDR3 sequence is 15 residues long. Germline loops: CDR1 MNHNY, CDR2 SVGAGI (reference sequence). Deletions cut 0 bases from V and 3 bases from J, with 11 bases between. Written as DNA, the CDR3 is TGTGCCAGCAGTTACTCAGGGGATGGGGACACTGAAGCTTTCTTT. Protein product: CASSYSGDGDTEAFF.

This clone was seen more than once but under ten times. The chain is built from TRBV9 and TRBJ2-2; the match to TRBD1 covers 11 bases. After removal of 6 bases from V and 2 bases from J, the junction contained 12 bases not matched to a gene. The length of the CDR3 is 18 residues. The germline CDR1 and CDR2 sequences are SGDLS and YYNGEE. CDR3: CASTSWGTGGINTGELFF. The CDR3, as DNA: TGTGCCAGCACCTCCTGGGGGACAGGGGGTATTAACACCGGGGAGCTGTTTTTT.

This clone was seen a handful of times. V usage is TRBV4-1 and J usage is TRBJ2-1; 7 bases match TRBD2. Germline CDR1 and CDR2: MGHRA and YSYEKL. The trim removed 1 base at V and 0 bases at J, leaving 3 bases unmatched. The CDR3 runs 16 residues. The CDR3 DNA follows: TGCGCCAGCAGCCAAGCTATAGCGGGCTCCTACAATGAGCAGTTCTTC. It is translated as CASSQAIAGSYNEQFF.

The chain combines TRBV7-8 with TRBJ2-1, with D possibly TRBD2 on 5 matching bases. V was shortened by 5 bases and J by 3 bases, with 14 bases between the two germline ends. The CDR3 covers 15 residues. The V gene's germline CDR1 is SGHVS and CDR2 FQNEAQ. CDR3: CASSRTLGDYNEQFF. In DNA, the CDR3 is TGTGCCAGCAGCCGCACCCTGGGAGACTACAATGAGCAGTTCTTC. The full variable domain, with the rest looked up from reference TRBV7-8 and TRBJ2-1, is GAGVSQSPRYKVAKRGQDVALRCDPISGHVSLFWYQQALGQGPEFLTYFQNEAQLDKSGLPSDRFFAERPEGSVSTLKIQRTQQEDSAVYLCASSRTLGDYNEQFFGPGTRLTVL.

CDR3 sequence (DNA): TGCGCCAGCAGCTTGGAAACAGGAAGGAATTCACCCCTCCACTTT. Translating it yields CASSLETGRNSPLHF. The V gene is TRBV5-1, the J gene TRBJ1-6, with D maybe TRBD1 (5 bases). Germline V gene data show CDR1 as SGHRS and CDR2 as YFSETQ. Trimming removed 0 bases at V and 7 bases at J, with 11 bases between. The CDR3 runs to 15 residues.

J is TRBJ1-1 and V is TRBV5-4; 10 bases map to TRBD1. The germline CDR1 and CDR2 sequences are SGHNT and YYREEE (reference sequence). This CDR3 comprises 14 residues. Trimming at V came to 3 bases and at J to 5 bases, leaving 4 bases not matched to a gene. The CDR3 loop reads CASSSGQGRTEAFF. The CDR3 coding sequence is TGTGCCAGCAGCTCGGGACAGGGGAGGACTGAAGCTTTCTTT.

A few counts support this clone. The CDR3 DNA follows: TGTGCCAGCAGTTACGGGGCAGGGGCAACTAATGAAAAACTGTTTTTT. Amino acid sequence: CASSYGAGATNEKLFF. The V and J genes are TRBV6-5 and TRBJ1-4, with D perhaps matching TRBD1 (6 bases). Germline V CDR1 and CDR2: MNHEY, SVGAGI. The CDR3 runs to 16 residues. V gave up 2 bases and J gave up 0 bases, with 10 bases separating them.

This clone was observed a few times. The genes are TRBV15 and TRBJ2-3; D call uncertain. The CDR3 length is 12 residues. V shed 1 base and J shed 6 bases, with 5 bases lying between them. The germline CDR1 and CDR2 sequences are LNHNV and YYDKDF (reference sequence). The CDR3 region has the DNA TGTGCCACCAGCAGAGCAGGTGATACGCAGTATTTT. Its translation: CATSRAGDTQYF.

This chain uses TRBV6-4 with TRBJ2-1, with D perhaps matching TRBD2 (6 bases). The V gene lost 4 bases and the J gene lost 9 bases, with 13 bases spanning the gap. The CDR3 contains 13 residues. Germline values: CDR1 MRHNA, CDR2 SNTAGT. The CDR3 bases are TGTGCCAGCAGTGGCGGGACCTGGAGTGAGCAGTTCTTC. Translated: CASSGGTWSEQFF.

The chain joins TRBV7-2 to TRBJ2-1; D may be TRBD1 (7 bases). V was cut by 2 bases and J by 4 bases, with 21 bases left in between. The germline gives CDR1 SGHTA, CDR2 FQGNSA. The CDR3 has 18 amino acids. Here the CDR3 reads CASSLQPSGGGLYNEQFF. The CDR3 region has the DNA TGTGCCAGCAGCTTACAACCTTCAGGGGGAGGCCTTTACAATGAGCAGTTCTTC.

This clone has more than one count but fewer than ten. The chain combines TRBV10-3 with TRBJ1-1; 7 bases line up with TRBD1. This CDR3 comprises 14 residues. V lost 7 bases and J lost 7; bases outside the gene matches: 12. Germline V gives CDR1 ENHRY, CDR2 SYGVKD. This chain's CDR3 is CAIKIDREQGEAFF. The CDR3 DNA sequence: TGTGCCATCAAAATCGACAGGGAACAGGGTGAAGCTTTCTTT.

V is TRBV21-1 and J is TRBJ1-1. TRBV21-1 is a pseudogene. The CDR3 totals 10 residues. The DNA of the CDR3 is TGTGCCACCTCCGACACTGAAGCTTTCTTT. Translating it yields CATSDTEAFF.

This clone has only a few counts. The chain recombines TRBV4-1 with TRBJ2-1; possible D gene TRBD1, 5 bases. The V gene lost 0 bases and the J gene lost 0 bases, with 9 bases spanning the gap. The CDR3 loop spans 16 amino acids. The V gene's germline CDR1 is MGHRA and CDR2 YSYEKL. In DNA, the CDR3 is TGCGCCAGCAGCCAAGATAGGACAAGCTCCTACAATGAGCAGTTCTTC. Protein sequence: CASSQDRTSSYNEQFF.

Comment on this clone: The junction shows a germline mismatch at one end, possibly a read error. The identical CDR3 is also encoded by other nucleotide sequences in the sample. V gene TRBV20-1 combines with J gene TRBJ2-5; tentative D call: TRBD1 (5 bases). Per the germline V gene, CDR1 is DFQATT and CDR2 is SNEGSKA (reference sequence). The CDR3 runs to 11 residues. In nucleotides, the CDR3 is TGCAGCGCTACAGGACAAGAGACCCAGTACTTC. Protein sequence: CSATGQETQYF.

J is TRBJ2-6 and V is TRBV30, with 9 nucleotides matching TRBD1. The trim removed 8 bases at V and 0 bases at J, leaving 2 bases unmatched. CDR1 is GTSNPN and CDR2 is SVGIG in the germline V gene (reference sequence). CDR3 length equals 14 residues. This chain's CDR3 is CAGTGNSGANVLTF. The CDR3 DNA follows: TGTGCCGGGACAGGGAACTCTGGGGCCAACGTCCTGACTTTC.

This sequence joins TRBV5-1 and TRBJ2-3; D unresolved. Trimming removed 3 bases at V and 4 bases at J, with 12 bases between. Looked up from germline, CDR1 is SGHRS and CDR2 is YFSETQ. The CDR3 contains 14 residues. CDR3 residues: CASSSGSSPDTQYF. The CDR3 DNA sequence: TGCGCCAGCAGCTCCGGTAGTAGTCCAGATACGCAGTATTTT.

This clone has only a few counts. The rearrangement links TRBV4-2 to TRBJ2-1, with 9 bases matching TRBD2. The CDR3 contains 16 residues. J gave up 3 bases and V 2 bases, and 5 bases lay outside the gene matches. Germline V gene data show CDR1 as LGHNA and CDR2 as YNFKEQ. The CDR3 region has the DNA TGTGCCAGCAGCCAAACCACTAGCGGGCTCTACAATGAGCAGTTCTTC. Translating gives CASSQTTSGLYNEQFF.

V usage is TRBV9 and J usage is TRBJ2-7; 8 positions agree with TRBD1. CDR1 SGDLS and CDR2 YYNGEE come from the germline V gene. The CDR3 runs to 14 residues. V shed 2 bases and J 3 bases; nucleotides not matched to a gene: 4. CDR3 nucleotide sequence: TGTGCCAGCAGCGTCCAACAGGGGGGCTACGAGCAGTACTTC. Translating gives CASSVQQGGYEQYF.

The chain carries TRBV15 and TRBJ1-1, with D tentatively TRBD1 (5 bases). The CDR3 is made up of 14 amino acids. The V gene's germline CDR1 is LNHNV and CDR2 YYDKDF (reference sequence). V was shortened by 1 base and J by 4 bases, with 10 bases between the two germline ends. The CDR3 nucleotides are TGTGCCACCAGCAGAGGGCAGGGTAGCACTGAAGCTTTCTTT. Protein sequence: CATSRGQGSTEAFF.

This clone was seen a few times. The chain joins TRBV30 to TRBJ1-5; D ambiguous. The V end was cut by 0 bases, the J end by 4 bases, with 10 bases between. The V gene's germline CDR1 is GTSNPN and CDR2 SVGIG (reference sequence). The CDR3 covers 14 residues. CDR3 nucleotides: TGTGCCTGGAGTGTTTCACAAGAAAATCAGCCCCAGCATTTT. It translates to CAWSVSQENQPQHF.

The chain has TRBV7-6 and TRBJ2-3, with 7 bases matching TRBD2. V trimming: 4 bases; J trimming: 0 bases; junction bases outside the gene matches: 7. Germline V gene data show CDR1 as SGHVS and CDR2 as FNYEAQ. This CDR3 contains 16 residues. The DNA of the CDR3 is TGTGCCAGCAGCTCCGGGGGGTCTACTAGCACAGATACGCAGTATTTT. This translates into CASSSGGSTSTDTQYF.

V and J are TRBV23-1 and TRBJ1-4, with TRBD1 identical over 8 bases. TRBV23-1 counts as an open reading frame of uncertain function. With V trimmed by 9 bases and J by 0 bases, 0 bases remained unmatched. The length of the CDR3 is 13 residues. The CDR3 DNA follows: TGCGCCAGGACAGGGGCAACTAATGAAAAACTGTTTTTT. Protein: CARTGATNEKLFF.

This clone was seen more than once but under ten times. This sequence joins TRBV6-5 and TRBJ1-1, with 8 bases matching TRBD1. Trimming at V came to 4 bases and at J to 4 bases, leaving 11 bases not matched to a gene. The CDR3 is 16 residues long. From germline, CDR1 is MNHEY and CDR2 SVGAGI. The CDR3 DNA reads TGTGCCAGCAGTTCAGGGGGCGCAGGGGACAGCACTGAAGCTTTCTTT. Translating it yields CASSSGGAGDSTEAFF.

The CDR3 here is CASSLSGRLAGAYEQYF. The CDR3 DNA is TGTGCCAGCAGCTTGTCAGGAAGACTAGCGGGGGCCTACGAGCAGTACTTC. The chain has TRBV5-4 and TRBJ2-7; 12 positions match TRBD2. CDR3 length: 17 amino acids. V was pared by 1 base and J by 2 bases, with 7 bases of the junction left unmatched. CDR1 is SGHNT and CDR2 is YYREEE in the germline V gene (reference sequence).

There are a few counts of this clone. This sequence joins TRBV29-1 and TRBJ1-3; D is possibly TRBD1 (5 bases). CDR1 and CDR2 (germline): SQVTM, ANQGSEA. V was clipped by 7 bases and J by 2 bases, with 12 bases between them. The CDR3 is made up of 13 amino acids. The CDR3 DNA reads as TGCAGCGCCCGGACATCGGCTGGAAACACCATATATTTT. The encoded protein is CSARTSAGNTIYF.

J is TRBJ1-4 and V is TRBV9, with 8 bases that match TRBD1. Germline V gene lookup returns CDR1 SGDLS and CDR2 YYNGEE. Unmatched junction bases numbered 10, after V lost 0 bases and J lost 3 bases. The CDR3 covers 18 residues. The CDR3: CASSVGPDRVTANEKLFF. The DNA of the CDR3 is TGTGCCAGCAGCGTAGGACCGGACAGGGTGACGGCTAATGAAAAACTGTTTTTT.

This chain joins TRBV19 and TRBJ2-2, with TRBD2 identical over 7 bases. The CDR3 is made up of 15 amino acids. Germline-derived CDR1 and CDR2 are LNHDA and SQIVND (reference sequence). V shed 7 bases, J shed 6 bases, and the junction held 11 bases outside the gene matches. As DNA, the CDR3 is TGTGCCAGTACTCGAAGCGGGGTGGTCGCCGGGGAGCTGTTTTTT. This encodes CASTRSGVVAGELFF.

This clone was observed a few times. The gene calls are TRBV25-1 and TRBJ1-1, with 9 bases identical to TRBD1. V shed 3 bases, J shed 1 base, and the junction held 9 bases outside the gene matches. The CDR3 is made up of 17 amino acids. Germline V gives CDR1 MGHDK, CDR2 SYGVNS. CDR3 region: CASSETGGLARNTEAFF. The CDR3 region has the DNA TGTGCCAGCAGTGAGACAGGGGGATTGGCGAGGAACACTGAAGCTTTCTTT. The variable domain in full, with the rest retrieved from reference TRBV25-1 and TRBJ1-1, is EADIYQTPRYLVIGTGKKITLECSQTMGHDKMYWYQQDPGMELHLIHYSYGVNSTEKGDLSSESTVSRIRTEHFPLTLESARPSHTSQYLCASSETGGLARNTEAFFGQGTRLTVV.

This clone came up a few times. The V call is TRBV30, the J call TRBJ2-7; 10 positions agree with TRBD2. CDR3 length: 13 residues. The junction had 2 bases not matched to a gene; V was cut back by 0 bases and J by 6 bases. The germline CDR1 and CDR2 sequences are GTSNPN and SVGIG (reference sequence). CDR3 sequence reads: CAWSVEREGEQYF. CDR3 bases: TGTGCCTGGAGTGTGGAGCGGGAGGGCGAGCAGTACTTC.